The present entry profiles one TCR beta chain with its context. V shed 4 bases and J shed 1 base, with 12 bases lying between them. The germline CDR1 and CDR2 sequences are SGHDN and FVKESK. The length of the CDR3 is 15 residues. Generated by immunoSEQ multiplex PCR, the TCRdb table keeps only in-frame clones and is missing some. This sample carries 70,000 or so clones, 91% of them seen once, and the ten largest clones take approximately 29%. This sample is drawn from a study of siplizumab effects on memory and regulatory T cells. The genes are TRBV14 and TRBJ2-3, with D possibly matching TRBD2 (6 bases). Specimen: CD8+ T cells sorted from blood. The TCR sequence derives from a human donor in good health. CDR3 in DNA: TGTGCCAGCAGCCTCCGGACTATGCGCACAGATACGCAGTATTTT. Encoded protein: CASSLRTMRTDTQYF.